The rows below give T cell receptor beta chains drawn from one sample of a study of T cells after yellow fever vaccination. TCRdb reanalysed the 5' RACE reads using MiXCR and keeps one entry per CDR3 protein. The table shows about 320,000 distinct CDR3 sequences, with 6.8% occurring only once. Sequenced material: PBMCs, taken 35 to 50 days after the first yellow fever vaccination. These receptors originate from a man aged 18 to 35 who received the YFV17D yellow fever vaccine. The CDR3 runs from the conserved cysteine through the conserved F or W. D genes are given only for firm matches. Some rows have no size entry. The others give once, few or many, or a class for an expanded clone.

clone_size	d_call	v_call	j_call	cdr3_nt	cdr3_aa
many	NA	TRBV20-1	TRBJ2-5	TGCAGTGCTAGGTCTAGGAGGACCCCGTACCAAGAGACCCAGTACTTC	CSARSRRTPYQETQYF
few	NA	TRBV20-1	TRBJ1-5	TGCAGTGCTAGAGCCCCCGAGGAATGGCCCCAGCATTTT	CSARAPEEWPQHF
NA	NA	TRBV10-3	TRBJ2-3	TGTGCCATCACCGGGACCGGCACAGATACGCAGTATTTT	CAITGTGTDTQYF
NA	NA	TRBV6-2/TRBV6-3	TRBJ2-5	TGTGCCAGCAGTTACTCCGTAGGGGACCAAGAGACCCAGTACTTC	CASSYSVGDQETQYF
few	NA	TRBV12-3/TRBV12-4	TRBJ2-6	TGTGCCAGCAGTTTCAGAGTCGGGGGCTCTGGGGCCAACGTCCTGACTTTC	CASSFRVGGSGANVLTF
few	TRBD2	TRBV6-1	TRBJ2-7	TGTGCCAGCAGAGCCCGGGGACTAGCGGTCTCCTACGAGCAGTACTTC	CASRARGLAVSYEQYF
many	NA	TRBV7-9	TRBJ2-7	TGTGCCAGCAGCTTAGCGCGAGGTAAAGTAGCCTACGAGCAGTACTTC	CASSLARGKVAYEQYF
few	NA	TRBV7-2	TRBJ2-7	TGTGCCAGCAGCTACGGGTTCTCCTACGAGCAGTACTTC	CASSYGFSYEQYF
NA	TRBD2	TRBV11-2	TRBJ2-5	TGTGCCAGCAGCTCGGTTTACGGGACTAGTGTGGAGACCCAGTACTTC	CASSSVYGTSVETQYF
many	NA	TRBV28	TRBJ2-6	TGTGCCAGCAGTTTATCCATCTTCGAGGTCCTCGGGGCCAACGTCCTGACTTTC	CASSLSIFEVLGANVLTF
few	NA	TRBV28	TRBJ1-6	TGTGCCAGCAGCGGGGCCCCCAATTTCAGCCTCGGGACCCTCCACTTT	CASSGAPNFSLGTLHF
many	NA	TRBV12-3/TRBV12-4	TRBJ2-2	TGTGCCAGCAGCTCCCAAGACGCGGCCGGGGAGCTGTTTTTT	CASSSQDAAGELFF
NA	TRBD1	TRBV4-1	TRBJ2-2	TGCGCCAGCAGCCAAGTTCAGGGGGCGTACGGGGAGCTGTTTTTT	CASSQVQGAYGELFF
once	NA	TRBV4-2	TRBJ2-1	TGTGCCAGCAGCCCCGCATTGCGGTACAGCTCCTACAATGAGCAGTTCTTC	CASSPALRYSSYNEQFF
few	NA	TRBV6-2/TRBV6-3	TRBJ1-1	TGTGCCACAGGGCAGTACACTGAAGCTTTCTTT	CATGQYTEAFF
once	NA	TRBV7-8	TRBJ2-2	TGTGCCAGCAGCTTAGCGCCCCAGAACACGAACACCGGGGAGCTGATTTTT	CASSLAPQNTNTGELIF
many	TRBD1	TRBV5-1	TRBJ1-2	TGCGCCAGCAGAACCGGGACAGGGGGCTTTGAGGATGGCTACACCTTC	CASRTGTGGFEDGYTF
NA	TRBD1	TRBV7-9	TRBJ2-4	TGTGCCAGCAGCTCGTCGACAGGGATCCCCAAAAACATTCAGTACTTC	CASSSSTGIPKNIQYF
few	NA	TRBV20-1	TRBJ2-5	TGCAGTGCTATTCGAGAGACCCAGTACTTC	CSAIRETQYF
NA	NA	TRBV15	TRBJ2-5	TGTGCCACCAGCAAGGTGGGCGCAGAGACCCAGTACTTC	CATSKVGAETQYF
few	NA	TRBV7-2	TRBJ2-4	TGTGCCAGCAGCCTTACGCGGGCCAAAAACATTCAGTACTTC	CASSLTRAKNIQYF
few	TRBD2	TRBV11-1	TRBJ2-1	TGTGCCAGCAGCTCAAAAACTGGGGGAGGACTAGCTCGTCATGAGCAGTTCTTC	CASSSKTGGGLARHEQFF
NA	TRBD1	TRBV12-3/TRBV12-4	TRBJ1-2	TGTGCCAGCAGGGTGACAGGGGGCGATGGCTACACCTTC	CASRVTGGDGYTF
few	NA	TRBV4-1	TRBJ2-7	TGCGCCAGCAGCCCGCGGGGCCAGTCCTACGAGCAGTACTTC	CASSPRGQSYEQYF
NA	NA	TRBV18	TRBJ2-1	TGTGCCAGCTCACCCTTTGGGGGTCTTCAGGGTGAGCAGTTCTTC	CASSPFGGLQGEQFF
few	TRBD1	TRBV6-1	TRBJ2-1	TGTGCCAGCAGTGACCCCAGGACAGGGTACTACAATGAGCAGTTCTTC	CASSDPRTGYYNEQFF
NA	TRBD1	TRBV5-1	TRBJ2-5	TGCGCCAGCAGCTTGAGTGGGACAGGAGAAGAGACCCAGTACTTC	CASSLSGTGEETQYF
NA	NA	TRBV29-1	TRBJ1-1	TGCAGCGTTGGCCACACCGGGGCATCGAACACTGAAGCTTTCTTT	CSVGHTGASNTEAFF
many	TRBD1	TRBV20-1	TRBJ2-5	TGCAGTGCTGGTGGACAGGGGGAGACCCAGTACTTC	CSAGGQGETQYF
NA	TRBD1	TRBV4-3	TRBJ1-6	TGCGCCAGCAGCCAAGATAAAGGACAGGGCGCTAATTCACCCCTCCACTTT	CASSQDKGQGANSPLHF